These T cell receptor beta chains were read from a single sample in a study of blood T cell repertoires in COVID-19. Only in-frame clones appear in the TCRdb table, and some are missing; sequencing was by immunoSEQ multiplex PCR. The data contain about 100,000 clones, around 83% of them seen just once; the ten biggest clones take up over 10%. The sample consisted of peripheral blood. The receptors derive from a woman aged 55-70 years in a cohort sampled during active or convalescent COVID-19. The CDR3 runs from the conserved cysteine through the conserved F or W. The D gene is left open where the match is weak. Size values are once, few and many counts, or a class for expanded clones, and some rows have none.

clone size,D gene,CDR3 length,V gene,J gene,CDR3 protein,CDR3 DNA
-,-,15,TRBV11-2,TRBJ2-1,CASSLGRPAYNEQFF,TGTGCCAGCAGCTTAGGGAGGCCCGCCTACAATGAGCAGTTCTTC
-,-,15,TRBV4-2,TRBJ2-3,CASSQLGTPPDTQYF,TGTGCCAGCAGCCAACTGGGGACTCCGCCGGATACGCAGTATTTT
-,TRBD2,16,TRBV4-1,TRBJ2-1,CASSLRTSGSWNEQFF,TGCGCCAGCAGCCTACGGACTAGCGGGAGTTGGAATGAGCAGTTCTTC
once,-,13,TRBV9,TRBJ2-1,CASSVASDLGQFF,TGTGCCAGCAGCGTAGCTAGCGATTTAGGGCAGTTCTTC
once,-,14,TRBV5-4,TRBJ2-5,CASSFRFGQETQYF,TGTGCCAGCAGCTTCCGATTCGGCCAAGAGACCCAGTACTTC
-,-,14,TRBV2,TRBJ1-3,CASSVGRVGNTIYF,TGTGCCAGCAGTGTGGGCAGGGTTGGAAACACCATATATTTT
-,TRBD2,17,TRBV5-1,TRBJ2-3,CASSLRPGRGGPDTQYF,TGCGCCAGCAGCTTGCGGCCAGGGCGGGGGGGCCCAGATACGCAGTATTTT
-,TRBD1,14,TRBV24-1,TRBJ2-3,CATSDPLGQGTQYF,TGTGCCACCAGTGATCCTTTGGGACAGGGTACGCAGTATTTT
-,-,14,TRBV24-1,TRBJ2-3,CATSDLLGRDTQYF,TGTGCCACCAGTGATTTGCTCGGGAGAGATACGCAGTATTTT
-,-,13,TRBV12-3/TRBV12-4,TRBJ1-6,CASSFGQVSPLHF,TGTGCCAGCAGTTTTGGCCAGGTATCACCCCTCCACTTT
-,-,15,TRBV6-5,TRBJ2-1,CASSYGQTVSNEQFF,TGTGCCAGCAGTTACGGACAGACAGTGAGTAATGAGCAGTTCTTC
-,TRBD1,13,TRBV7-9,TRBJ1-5,CASQQGAGQPQHF,TGTGCCAGCCAACAGGGGGCTGGACAGCCCCAGCATTTT
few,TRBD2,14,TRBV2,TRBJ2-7,CASSPSGSSYEQYF,TGTGCCAGCAGTCCTAGCGGGAGTTCCTACGAGCAGTACTTC
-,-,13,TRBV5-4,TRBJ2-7,CASRRRTDTLRDF,TGTGCCAGCAGGAGGCGGACGGACACCCTCAGGGACTTC
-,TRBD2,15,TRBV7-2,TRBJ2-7,CASSGSSGGSYEQYF,TGTGCCAGCAGCGGCTCTAGCGGGGGCTCCTACGAGCAGTACTTC
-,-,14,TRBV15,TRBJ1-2,CATSRAEVYYGYTF,TGTGCCACCAGCAGAGCCGAGGTTTACTATGGCTACACCTTC
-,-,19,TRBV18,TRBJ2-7,CASSPERVIGSPKDYEQYF,TGTGCCAGCTCACCAGAGAGGGTAATAGGGAGCCCCAAGGACTACGAGCAGTACTTC
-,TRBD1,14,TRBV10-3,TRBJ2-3,CAISRQGSRDTQYF,TGTGCCATCAGTCGACAGGGGAGTAGAGATACGCAGTATTTT
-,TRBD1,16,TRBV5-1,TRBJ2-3,CASSLGQGAWTDTQYF,TGCGCCAGCAGCTTGGGACAGGGGGCATGGACAGATACGCAGTATTTT
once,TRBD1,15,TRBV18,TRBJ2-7,CASSRPGQGAYEQYF,TGTGCCAGCTCGCGACCGGGACAGGGGGCCTACGAGCAGTACTTC
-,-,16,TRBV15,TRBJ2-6,CATSRRGGPGANVLTF,TGTGCCACCAGCAGGAGAGGGGGACCTGGGGCCAACGTCCTGACTTTC
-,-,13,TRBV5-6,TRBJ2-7,CASSLSRTYEQYF,TGTGCCAGCAGCTTGTCTCGGACATACGAGCAGTACTTC
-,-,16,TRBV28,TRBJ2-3,CASSFQVGRGGSTQYF,TGTGCCAGCAGTTTTCAGGTCGGCAGGGGCGGGAGTACGCAGTATTTT
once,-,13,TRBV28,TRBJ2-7,CASTYGEGYEQYF,TGTGCCAGCACGTACGGGGAAGGCTACGAGCAGTACTTC
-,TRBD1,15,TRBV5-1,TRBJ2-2,CASHETGVDTGELFF,TGCGCCAGCCACGAGACAGGGGTGGACACCGGGGAGCTGTTTTTT
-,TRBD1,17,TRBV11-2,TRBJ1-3,CASSLRRGQASGNTIYF,TGTGCCAGCAGCTTGAGGCGGGGACAGGCCTCTGGAAACACCATATATTTT
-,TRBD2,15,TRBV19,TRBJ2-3,CASTPGLAGADTQYF,TGTGCCAGTACCCCTGGACTAGCGGGAGCAGATACGCAGTATTTT
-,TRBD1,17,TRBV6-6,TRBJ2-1,CASSHGQGVSSYNEQFF,TGTGCCAGCAGTCACGGACAGGGGGTATCTTCGTACAATGAGCAGTTCTTC
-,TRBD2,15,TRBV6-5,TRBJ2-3,CASSNGLASADTQYF,TGTGCCAGCAGTAACGGACTAGCGAGTGCAGATACGCAGTATTTT
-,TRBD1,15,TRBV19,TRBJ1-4,CASSPWTGPNEKLFF,TGTGCCAGTAGTCCCTGGACAGGGCCTAATGAAAAACTGTTTTTT
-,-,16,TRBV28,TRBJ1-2,CASIGTIPGEYYGYTF,TGTGCCAGCATTGGGACAATCCCAGGGGAGTACTATGGCTACACCTTC
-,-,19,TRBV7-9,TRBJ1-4,CASSYTRTWPGTTNEKLFF,TGTGCCAGCAGCTATACCCGGACATGGCCTGGGACAACTAATGAAAAACTGTTTTTT
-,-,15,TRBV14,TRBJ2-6,CASSQQGAGANVLTF,TGTGCCAGCAGTCAACAGGGTGCCGGGGCCAACGTCCTGACTTTC
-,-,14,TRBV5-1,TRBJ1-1,CASSSPAVGTEAFF,TGCGCCAGCAGCTCCCCGGCGGTTGGCACTGAAGCTTTCTTT
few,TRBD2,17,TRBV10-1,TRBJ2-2,CASSAPLAGVDTGELFF,TGCGCCAGCAGCGCCCCACTAGCGGGGGTAGACACCGGGGAGCTGTTTTTT
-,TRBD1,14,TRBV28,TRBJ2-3,CASSSRTGVDTQYF,TGTGCCAGCAGTTCCCGGACAGGGGTCGATACGCAGTATTTT
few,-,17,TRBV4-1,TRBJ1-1,CASSQVVGHGRDTEAFF,TGCGCCAGCAGCCAAGTTGTGGGACATGGCAGGGACACTGAAGCTTTCTTT
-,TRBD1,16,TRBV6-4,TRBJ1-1,CASSSGTGGLNTEAFF,TGTGCCAGCAGTTCTGGGACAGGGGGTTTGAACACTGAAGCTTTCTTT
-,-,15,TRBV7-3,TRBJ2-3,CASSLTRTPTDTQYF,TGTGCCAGCAGCTTAACTAGAACCCCCACAGATACGCAGTATTTT
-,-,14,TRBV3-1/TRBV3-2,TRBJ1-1,CASTETGLNTEAFF,TGTGCCAGCACCGAAACAGGGTTGAACACTGAAGCTTTCTTT
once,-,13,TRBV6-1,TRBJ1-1,CASSERQVGEAFF,TGTGCCAGCAGTGAAAGGCAGGTGGGTGAAGCTTTCTTT
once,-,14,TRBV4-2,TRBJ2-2,CASSPGQNTGELFF,TGTGCCAGCAGCCCAGGACAGAACACCGGGGAGCTGTTTTTT
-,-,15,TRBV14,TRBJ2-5,CASSQVADTDGTQYF,TGTGCCAGCAGCCAAGTCGCGGATACGGATGGGACCCAGTACTTC
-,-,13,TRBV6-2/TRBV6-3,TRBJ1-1,CASSYFLDLEAFF,TGTGCCAGCAGTTACTTTTTGGACTTAGAAGCTTTCTTT
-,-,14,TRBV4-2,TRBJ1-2,CASSQERANYGYTF,TGTGCCAGCAGCCAAGAACGAGCTAACTATGGCTACACCTTC
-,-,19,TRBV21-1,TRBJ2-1,CASSKGGTSGSPPYNEQFF,TGTGCCAGCAGCAAGGGGGGGACTAGCGGGAGCCCTCCCTACAATGAGCAGTTCTTC
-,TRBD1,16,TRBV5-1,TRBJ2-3,CASSQNPGQLGDTQYF,TGCGCCAGCAGCCAAAATCCGGGACAGCTTGGGGATACGCAGTATTTT
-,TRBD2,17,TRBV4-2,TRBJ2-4,CASSQSRLAGVANIQYF,TGTGCCAGCAGCCAATCCAGACTAGCGGGGGTTGCAAACATTCAGTACTTC
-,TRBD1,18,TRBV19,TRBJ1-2,CASSTPSGTGAPGHGYTF,TGTGCCAGTAGTACCCCTTCCGGGACAGGGGCCCCGGGGCATGGCTACACCTTC
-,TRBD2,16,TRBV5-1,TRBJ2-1,CASSLLQREHYNEQFF,TGCGCCAGCAGCTTGCTCCAGCGGGAGCACTACAATGAGCAGTTCTTC
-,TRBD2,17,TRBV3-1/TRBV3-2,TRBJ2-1,CASSQGTSGRTAGGVFF,TGTGCCAGCAGCCAAGGGACTAGCGGGAGGACCGCCGGGGGTGTTTTCTTC
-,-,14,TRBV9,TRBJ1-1,CASSVRGSDTEAFF,TGTGCCAGCAGCGTACGCGGGTCGGACACTGAAGCTTTCTTT
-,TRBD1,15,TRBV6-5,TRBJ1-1,CASSSTPGQGTEAFF,TGTGCCAGCAGTTCTACCCCGGGACAGGGGACTGAAGCTTTCTTT
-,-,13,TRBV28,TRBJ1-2,CASSSSTNYGYTF,TGTGCCAGCAGTTCGTCAACAAACTATGGCTACACCTTC
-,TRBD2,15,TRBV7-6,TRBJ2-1,CASSLWTSGNNEQFF,TGTGCCAGCAGCCTCTGGACTAGCGGAAACAATGAGCAGTTCTTC
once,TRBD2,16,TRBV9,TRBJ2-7,CASSVAAGATMGEQYF,TGTGCCAGCAGCGTAGCAGCGGGAGCGACTATGGGCGAGCAGTACTTC
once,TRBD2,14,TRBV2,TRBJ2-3,CAIPSGGHADTQYF,TGTGCCATACCAAGCGGGGGCCACGCAGATACGCAGTATTTT
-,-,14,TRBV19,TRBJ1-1,CASSIRGGNTEAFF,TGTGCCAGTAGTATCCGAGGGGGGAACACTGAAGCTTTCTTT